The rows below give T cell receptor beta chains drawn from one sample of a study of cytomegalovirus exposure and HLA in healthy donors. Repertoires were generated with immunoSEQ multiplex PCR, while TCRdb's copy carries only in-frame clones and drops some. The data show tens of thousands of clones, 72% seen once. The specimen sequenced was PBMCs. These TCRs come from a woman aged 45-59 years in good health and CMV-seropositive. The CDR3 runs from the conserved cysteine through the conserved F or W. D genes are given only for firm matches. The size of a clone is reported for some rows only, either as once, few or many, or as a class for expanded clones.

J gene: TRBJ2-7
D gene: NA
V gene: TRBV7-2
clone size: NA
CDR3 DNA: TGTGCCAGCAGCCAACCAACCCCCCCTGGCAGGAAGGTGTCCTACGAGCAGTACTTC
CDR3 protein: CASSQPTPPGRKVSYEQYF

J gene: TRBJ1-1
D gene: NA
V gene: TRBV28
clone size: few
CDR3 DNA: TGTGCCGGACAGACGACTCAAAGAGAAGCTTTCTTT
CDR3 protein: CAGQTTQREAFF

J gene: TRBJ1-2
D gene: NA
V gene: TRBV2
clone size: NA
CDR3 DNA: TGTGCCACCTTCGCAGGGGCCACGGGCTATGGCTACACCTTC
CDR3 protein: CATFAGATGYGYTF

J gene: TRBJ1-5
D gene: NA
V gene: TRBV16
clone size: NA
CDR3 DNA: TGTGCCAGCAGCCAAGGAGGGTCTAATATTCAGCCCCAGCATTTT
CDR3 protein: CASSQGGSNIQPQHF

J gene: TRBJ1-1
D gene: NA
V gene: TRBV7-9
clone size: few
CDR3 DNA: TGTGCCAGCAGCTTAGGGGGGCGAAACACTGAAGCTTTCTTT
CDR3 protein: CASSLGGRNTEAFF

J gene: TRBJ2-2
D gene: NA
V gene: TRBV28
clone size: NA
CDR3 DNA: TGTGCCAGCACCTTCCTCCCCACAGGGAACACCGGGGAGCTGTTTTTT
CDR3 protein: CASTFLPTGNTGELFF

J gene: TRBJ2-3
D gene: NA
V gene: TRBV19
clone size: few
CDR3 DNA: TGTGCCAGTAGTATAGGTCGGGGCACAGATACGCAGTATTTT
CDR3 protein: CASSIGRGTDTQYF

J gene: TRBJ2-5
D gene: NA
V gene: TRBV7-8
clone size: NA
CDR3 DNA: TGTGCCAGCAGTCAGAATGTAGAGACCCAGTACTTC
CDR3 protein: CASSQNVETQYF

J gene: TRBJ2-1
D gene: TRBD2
V gene: TRBV2
clone size: NA
CDR3 DNA: TGTGCCAGCAGGGGCATAGCGGGGGGCGATGAGCAGTTCTTC
CDR3 protein: CASRGIAGGDEQFF

J gene: TRBJ2-7
D gene: NA
V gene: TRBV4-3
clone size: NA
CDR3 DNA: TGCGCCAGCAGCCAAGATTGGAGACAGGAAGACGAGCAGTACTTC
CDR3 protein: CASSQDWRQEDEQYF

J gene: TRBJ2-7
D gene: NA
V gene: TRBV7-2
clone size: once
CDR3 DNA: TGTGCCAGCAGCTTAGCGGAGGGCCGCTACGAGCAGTACTTC
CDR3 protein: CASSLAEGRYEQYF

J gene: TRBJ2-1
D gene: NA
V gene: TRBV7-3
clone size: NA
CDR3 DNA: TGTGCCAGCAGCCCGGACAGAGGGAAGTACAATGAGCAGTTCTTC
CDR3 protein: CASSPDRGKYNEQFF

J gene: TRBJ2-7
D gene: TRBD1
V gene: TRBV19
clone size: NA
CDR3 DNA: TGTGCCAGTAGTGCCGACAGGGTAAATGACGACGAGCAGTACTTC
CDR3 protein: CASSADRVNDDEQYF

J gene: TRBJ2-1
D gene: TRBD1
V gene: TRBV7-8
clone size: few
CDR3 DNA: TGTGCCAGCAGCTTAGGTGTCGGGACAGGGATTCGCAATGAGCAGTTCTTC
CDR3 protein: CASSLGVGTGIRNEQFF